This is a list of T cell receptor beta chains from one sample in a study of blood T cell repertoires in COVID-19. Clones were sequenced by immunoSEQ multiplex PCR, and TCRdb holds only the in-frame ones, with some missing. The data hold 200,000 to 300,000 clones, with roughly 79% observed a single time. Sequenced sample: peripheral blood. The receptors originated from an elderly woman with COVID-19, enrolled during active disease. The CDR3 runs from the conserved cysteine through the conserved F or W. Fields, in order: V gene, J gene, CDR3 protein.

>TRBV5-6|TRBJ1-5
CASSLNRDQPQHF
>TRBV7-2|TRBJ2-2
CASSLRQNTGELFF
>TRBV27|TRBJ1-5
CASSPGHSNQPQHF
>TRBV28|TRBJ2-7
CASSLTGLSTYEQYF
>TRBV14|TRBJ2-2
CASSQAGTTNTGELFF
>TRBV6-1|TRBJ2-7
CASSEPGTGTYEQYF
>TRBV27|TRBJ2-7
CASRTGNTAEQYF
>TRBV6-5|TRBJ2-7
CASRLPDRGEHEQYF
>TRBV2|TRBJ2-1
CASRLAGRGEQFF
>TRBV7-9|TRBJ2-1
CASSPITSGGNEQFF
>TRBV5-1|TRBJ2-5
CASSLANGDQETQYF
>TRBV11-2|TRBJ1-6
CASSSRLSSYNSPLHF
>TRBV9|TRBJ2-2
CASSEPHRDTGELFF
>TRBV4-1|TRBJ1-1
CASSHPRGLNTEAFF
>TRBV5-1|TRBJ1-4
CASSMTSATNEKLFF
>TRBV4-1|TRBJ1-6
CASSGRGGENDNSPLHF
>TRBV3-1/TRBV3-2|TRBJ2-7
CASSQDWTGIYEQYF
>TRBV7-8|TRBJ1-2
CASSPSTGSSRLYGYTF
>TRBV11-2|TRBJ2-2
CASSMGTSGKTGELFF
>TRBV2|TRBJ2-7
CASKFVSYEQYF
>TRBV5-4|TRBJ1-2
CASSLAVLTGGGGYTF
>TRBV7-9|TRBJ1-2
CASSFGGAVGYTF
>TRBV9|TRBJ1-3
CASSVGVFSGNTIYF
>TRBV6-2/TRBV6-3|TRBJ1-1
CASSPGQGRFAEAFF
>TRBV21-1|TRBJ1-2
CASTYRESGGGNYGYTF
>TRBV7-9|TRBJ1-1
CASSLTRNTEAFF
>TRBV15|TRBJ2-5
CATSRGGAGGETQYF
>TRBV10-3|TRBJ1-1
CAISESTGGDTEAFF
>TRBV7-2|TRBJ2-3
CASSLTGRRAGEGNTQYF
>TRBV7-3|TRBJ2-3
CASSSGLAGRDTQYF
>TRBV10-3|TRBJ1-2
CAINQQGSNYGYTF
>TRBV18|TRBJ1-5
CASSPLSLNQPQHF
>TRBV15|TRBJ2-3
CATSIRTGNTDTQYF
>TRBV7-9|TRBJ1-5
CASSLNGQPNQPQHF
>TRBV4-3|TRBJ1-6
CASSQGGWVSPLHF
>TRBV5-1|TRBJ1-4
CASSLGTKLLNEKLFF
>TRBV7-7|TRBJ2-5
CASSPTTAGGETQYF
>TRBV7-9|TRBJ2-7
CASSSGDSQYF
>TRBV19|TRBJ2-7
CASSIDTRDRVSYEQYF
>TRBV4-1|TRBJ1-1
CASSQDLSRTGGKNTEAFF
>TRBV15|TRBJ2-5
CATSRDTVGARETQYF
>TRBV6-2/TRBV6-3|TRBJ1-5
CASSRPGGASSLRNQPQHF
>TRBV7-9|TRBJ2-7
CASGRGDRAYEQYF
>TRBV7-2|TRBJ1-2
CASTAGQTPTNYGYTF